This T cell receptor beta chain was recovered during a study of siplizumab effects on memory and regulatory T cells. Study-level findings and limits: Naive or memory phenotype was unassignable for roughly 75-97% of proliferating CD4+ or CD8+ clones.

In the case of this clone: What it binds is unknown.

Per germline, CDR1 KGHSH and CDR2 LQKENI. The CDR3 spans 13 residues. The V end lost 2 bases, the J end lost 6 bases, and 10 bases lay between the germline ends. Assay used: immunoSEQ multiplex PCR; TCRdb lists only in-frame clones, some missing. Among almost 20,000 clones listed, around 40% were seen once. Cocultured for roughly 6 days at 37°C were the mixed lymphocyte reaction cells. The TCR comes from a human donor in good health; the cells came from an allogeneic mixed lymphocyte reaction. Some clones in this sample may be carry-over from other donors' samples. Sequenced sample: CFSE-low (dividing) CD4+ T cells sorted from an allogeneic mixed lymphocyte reaction. The V and J genes are TRBV18 and TRBJ1-1; possible D gene TRBD1, 6 bases. CDR3 in DNA: TGTGCCAGCTCACCAGCCGAGGGGGCTGAAGCTTTCTTT. It encodes CASSPAEGAEAFF.